This T cell receptor beta chain was observed in a study of blood T cells in healthy people across ages. Study findings and constraints: The study lacked donor CMV status, which possibly confounded expanded clonotype changes. Compared with aged donors, long-lived donors showed fewer expanded clones, suggesting selection.

The germline CDR1 and CDR2 sequences are SGHDT and YYEEEE. With 0 bases clipped from V and 6 bases from J, the junction kept 4 bases outside the gene matches. This CDR3 contains 14 residues. With regard to this clonotype: Its antigen is not known.

A second about 6 to 11 cycle PCR used barcoded and J-beta primers. One entry per CDR3 protein, called by TCRdb with MiXCR from the 5' RACE reads. The sample gives around 800,000 distinct CDR3 sequences, 53% of which show up once; 41% is in the top ten. Specimen: blood. The origin of this receptor is an elderly man in good health. The V gene is TRBV5-6, the J gene TRBJ2-7; 9 bases align to TRBD2. The CDR3 loop reads CASSLVGTSSEQYF. The CDR3 bases are TGTGCCAGCAGCTTGGTGGGGACTAGCAGCGAGCAGTACTTC.